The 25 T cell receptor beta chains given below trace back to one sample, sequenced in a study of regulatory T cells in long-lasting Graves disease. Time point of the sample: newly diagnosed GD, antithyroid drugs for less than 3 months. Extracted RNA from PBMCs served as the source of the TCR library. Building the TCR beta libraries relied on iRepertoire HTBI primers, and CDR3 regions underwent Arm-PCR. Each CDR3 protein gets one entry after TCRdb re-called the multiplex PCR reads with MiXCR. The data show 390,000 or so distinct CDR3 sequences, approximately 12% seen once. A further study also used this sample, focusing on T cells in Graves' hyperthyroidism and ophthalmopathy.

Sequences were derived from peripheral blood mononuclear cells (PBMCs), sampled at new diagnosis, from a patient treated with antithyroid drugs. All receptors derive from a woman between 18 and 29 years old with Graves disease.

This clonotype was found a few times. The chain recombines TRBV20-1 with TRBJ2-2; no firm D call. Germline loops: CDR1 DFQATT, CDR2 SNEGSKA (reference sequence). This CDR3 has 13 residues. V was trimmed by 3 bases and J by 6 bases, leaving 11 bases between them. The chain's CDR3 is CSARDDYAGELFF. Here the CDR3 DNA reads TGCAGTGCTAGGGACGATTATGCCGGGGAGCTGTTTTTT.

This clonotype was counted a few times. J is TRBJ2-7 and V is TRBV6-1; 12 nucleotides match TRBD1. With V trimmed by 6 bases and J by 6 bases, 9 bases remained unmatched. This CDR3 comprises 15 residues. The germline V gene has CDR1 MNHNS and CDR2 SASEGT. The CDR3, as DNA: TGTGCCAGCAGGACCCTGGGACAGGGGGCGCCCGAGCAGTACGTC. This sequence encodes CASRTLGQGAPEQYV.

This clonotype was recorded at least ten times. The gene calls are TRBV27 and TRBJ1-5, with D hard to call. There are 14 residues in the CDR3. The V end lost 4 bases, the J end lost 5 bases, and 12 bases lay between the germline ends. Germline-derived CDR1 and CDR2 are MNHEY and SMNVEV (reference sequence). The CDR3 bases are TGTGCCAGCAGTTCCGGACTAGGGCATCAGCCCCAGCATTTT. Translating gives CASSSGLGHQPQHF.

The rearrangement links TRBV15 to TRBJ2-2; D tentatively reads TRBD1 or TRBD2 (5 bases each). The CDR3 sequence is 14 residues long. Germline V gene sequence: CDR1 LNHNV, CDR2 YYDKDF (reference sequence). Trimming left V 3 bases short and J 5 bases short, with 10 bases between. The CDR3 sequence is CATSRGDGTGELFF. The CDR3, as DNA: TGTGCCACCAGCAGGGGGGACGGGACCGGGGAGCTGTTTTTT.

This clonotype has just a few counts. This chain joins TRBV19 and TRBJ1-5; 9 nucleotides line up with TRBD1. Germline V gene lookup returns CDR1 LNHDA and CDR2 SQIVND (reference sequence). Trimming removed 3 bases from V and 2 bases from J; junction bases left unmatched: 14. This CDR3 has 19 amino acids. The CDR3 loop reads CASSISIGTGILRNQPQHF. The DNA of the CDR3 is TGTGCCAGTAGTATTTCGATCGGGACAGGGATCCTACGCAATCAGCCCCAGCATTTT.

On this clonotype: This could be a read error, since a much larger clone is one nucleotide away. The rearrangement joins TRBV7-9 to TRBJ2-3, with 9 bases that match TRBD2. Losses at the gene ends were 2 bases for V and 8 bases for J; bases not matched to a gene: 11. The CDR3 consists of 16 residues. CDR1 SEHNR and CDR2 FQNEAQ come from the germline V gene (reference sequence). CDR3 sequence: CASSLKASGVVVTQYF. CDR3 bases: TGTGCCAGCAGCTTAAAGGCTAGCGGGGTAGTTGTTACGCAGTATTTT.

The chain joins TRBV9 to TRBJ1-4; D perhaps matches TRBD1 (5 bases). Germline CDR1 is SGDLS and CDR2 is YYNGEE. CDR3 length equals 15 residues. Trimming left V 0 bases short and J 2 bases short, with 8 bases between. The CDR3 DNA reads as TGTGCCAGCAGCGTAGATAAGGGGACTAATGAAAAACTGTTTTTT. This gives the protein CASSVDKGTNEKLFF. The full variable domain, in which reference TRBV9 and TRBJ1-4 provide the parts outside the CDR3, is DSGVTQTPKHLITATGQRVTLRCSPRSGDLSVYWYQQSLDQGLQFLIQYYNGEERAKGNILERFSAQQFPDLHSELNLSSLELGDSALYFCASSVDKGTNEKLFFGSGTQLSVL.

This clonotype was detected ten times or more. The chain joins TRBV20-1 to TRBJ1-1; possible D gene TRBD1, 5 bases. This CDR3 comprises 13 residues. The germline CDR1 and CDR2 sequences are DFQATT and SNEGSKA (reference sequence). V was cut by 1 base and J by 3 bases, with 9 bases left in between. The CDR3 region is CSARGGRDTEAFF. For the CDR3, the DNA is TGCAGTGCTAGAGGAGGCAGGGACACTGAAGCTTTCTTT.

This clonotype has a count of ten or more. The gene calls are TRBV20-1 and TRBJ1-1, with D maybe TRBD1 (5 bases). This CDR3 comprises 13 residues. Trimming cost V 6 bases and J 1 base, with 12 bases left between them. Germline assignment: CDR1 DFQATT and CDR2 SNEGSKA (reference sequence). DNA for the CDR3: TGCAGTGCCGTGGGGGTATCGAACACTGAAGCTTTCTTT. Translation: CSAVGVSNTEAFF.

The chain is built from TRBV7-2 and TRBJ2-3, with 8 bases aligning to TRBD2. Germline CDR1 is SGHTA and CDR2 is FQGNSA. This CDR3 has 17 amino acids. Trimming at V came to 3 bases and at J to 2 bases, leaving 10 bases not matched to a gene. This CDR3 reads CASSLGRTSFITDTQYF. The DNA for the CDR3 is TGTGCCAGCAGCTTGGGTAGGACTAGCTTTATCACAGATACGCAGTATTTT.

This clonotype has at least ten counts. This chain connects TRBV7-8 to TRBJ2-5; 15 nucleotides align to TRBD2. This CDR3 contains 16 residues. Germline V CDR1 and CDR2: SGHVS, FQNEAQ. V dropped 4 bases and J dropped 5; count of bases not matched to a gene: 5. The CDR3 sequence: CASSSIGLAGGETQYF. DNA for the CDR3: TGTGCCAGCAGCTCCATAGGACTAGCGGGAGGGGAGACCCAGTACTTC.

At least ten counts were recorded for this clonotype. Written as DNA, the CDR3 is TGTGCCAGCAGCTTAGGGGGATCTCGTGGCTACACCTTC. Translation gives CASSLGGSRGYTF. The chain is built from TRBV7-2 and TRBJ1-2; D gene uncertain. Trimming removed 1 base from V and 7 bases from J, with 10 bases in between. This CDR3 is built from 13 residues. Germline V CDR1 and CDR2: SGHTA, FQGNSA.

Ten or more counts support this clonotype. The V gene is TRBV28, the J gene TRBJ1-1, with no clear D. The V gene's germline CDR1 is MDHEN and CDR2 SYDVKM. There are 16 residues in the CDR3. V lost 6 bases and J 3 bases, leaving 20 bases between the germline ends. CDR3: CASRRGVAPRDTEAFF. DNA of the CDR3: TGTGCCAGCAGGCGGGGAGTGGCCCCGAGAGACACTGAAGCTTTCTTT.

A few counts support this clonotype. CDR3 protein: CAWGIRDMVYNEQFF. The CDR3 DNA reads TGTGCCTGGGGGATCCGGGACATGGTATACAATGAGCAGTTCTTC. The chain has TRBV30 and TRBJ2-1; TRBD1 is a possible D gene (6 bases). Germline CDR1 GTSNPN, CDR2 SVGIG (reference sequence). Trimming pared 5 bases from V and 4 bases from J, leaving 18 bases between. The CDR3 covers 15 residues.

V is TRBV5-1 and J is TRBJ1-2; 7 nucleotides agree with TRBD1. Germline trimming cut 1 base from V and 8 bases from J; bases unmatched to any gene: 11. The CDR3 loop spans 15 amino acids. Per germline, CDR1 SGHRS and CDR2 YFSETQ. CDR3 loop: CASSLRQGKGQGYTF. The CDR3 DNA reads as TGCGCCAGCAGCTTGCGACAGGGAAAGGGTCAGGGCTACACCTTC.

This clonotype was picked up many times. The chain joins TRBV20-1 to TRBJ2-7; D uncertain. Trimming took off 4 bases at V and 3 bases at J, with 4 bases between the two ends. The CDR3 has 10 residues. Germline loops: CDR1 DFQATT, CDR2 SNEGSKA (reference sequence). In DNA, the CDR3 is TGCAGTGCTATCAACTACGAGCAGTACTTC. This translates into CSAINYEQYF.

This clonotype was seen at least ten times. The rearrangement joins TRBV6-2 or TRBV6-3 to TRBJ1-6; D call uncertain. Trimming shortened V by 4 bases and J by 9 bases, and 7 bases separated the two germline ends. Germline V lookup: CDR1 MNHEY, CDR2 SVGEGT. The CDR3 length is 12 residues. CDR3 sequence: CASSSPGSPLHF. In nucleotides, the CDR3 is TGTGCCAGCAGTTCGCCGGGTTCACCCCTCCACTTT.

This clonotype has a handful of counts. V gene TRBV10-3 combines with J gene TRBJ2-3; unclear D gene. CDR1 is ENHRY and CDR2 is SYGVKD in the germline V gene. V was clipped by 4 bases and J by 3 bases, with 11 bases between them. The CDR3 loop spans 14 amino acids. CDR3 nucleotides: TGTGCCATCAGTGGGCTAAATGGAACAGATACGCAGTATTTT. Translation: CAISGLNGTDTQYF.

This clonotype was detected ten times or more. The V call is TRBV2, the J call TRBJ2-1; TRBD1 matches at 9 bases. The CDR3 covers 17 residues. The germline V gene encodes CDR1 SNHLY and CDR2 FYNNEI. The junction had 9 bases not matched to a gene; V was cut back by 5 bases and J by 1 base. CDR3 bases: TGTGCCAGCAGTTACCGGACAGGGGAACTGTCCTACAATGAGCAGTTCTTC. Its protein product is CASSYRTGELSYNEQFF.

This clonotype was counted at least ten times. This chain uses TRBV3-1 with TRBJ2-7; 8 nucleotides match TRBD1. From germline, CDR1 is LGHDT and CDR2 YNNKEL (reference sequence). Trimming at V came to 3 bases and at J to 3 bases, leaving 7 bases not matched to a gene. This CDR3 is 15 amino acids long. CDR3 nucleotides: TGTGCCAGCAGCCATTGGGACAGGTTAAACTACGAGCAGTACTTC. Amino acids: CASSHWDRLNYEQYF.

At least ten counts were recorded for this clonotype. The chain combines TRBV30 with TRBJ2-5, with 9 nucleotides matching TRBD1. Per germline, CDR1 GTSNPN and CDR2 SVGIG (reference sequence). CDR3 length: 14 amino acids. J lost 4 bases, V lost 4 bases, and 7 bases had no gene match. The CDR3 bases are TGTGCCTGGAAACGGACAGGGGTCTTAGAGACCCAGTACTTC. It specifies CAWKRTGVLETQYF.

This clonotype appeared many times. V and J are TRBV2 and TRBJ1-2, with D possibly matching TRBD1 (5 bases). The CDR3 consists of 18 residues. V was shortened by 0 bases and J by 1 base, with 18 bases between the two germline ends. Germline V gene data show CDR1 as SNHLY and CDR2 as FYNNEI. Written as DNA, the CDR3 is TGTGCCAGCAGTGAAGCGCGGGACCGCAAACATCATAACTATGGCTACACCTTC. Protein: CASSEARDRKHHNYGYTF. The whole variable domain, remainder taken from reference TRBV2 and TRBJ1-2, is EPEVTQTPSHQVTQMGQEVILRCVPISNHLYFYWYRQILGQKVEFLVSFYNNEISEKSEIFDDQFSVERPDGSNFTLKIRSTKLEDSAMYFCASSEARDRKHHNYGYTFGSGTRLTVV.

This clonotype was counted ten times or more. CDR3 nucleotide sequence: TGTGCCAGCGGGGGGGGCTCGGGCACAGATACGCAGTATTTT. As protein: CASGGGSGTDTQYF. The chain joins TRBV12-3 or TRBV12-4 to TRBJ2-3; weak D call: TRBD2 (7 bases). The CDR3 covers 14 residues. The V end was cut by 8 bases, the J end by 1 base, with 13 bases between.

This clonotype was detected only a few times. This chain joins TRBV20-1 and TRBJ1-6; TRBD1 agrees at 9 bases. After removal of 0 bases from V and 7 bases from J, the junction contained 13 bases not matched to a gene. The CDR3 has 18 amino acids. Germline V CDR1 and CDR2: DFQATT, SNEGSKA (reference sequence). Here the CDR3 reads CSARDSRGTGKGNSPLHF. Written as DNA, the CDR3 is TGCAGTGCTAGAGACTCCCGTGGGACAGGGAAAGGCAATTCACCCCTCCACTTT.

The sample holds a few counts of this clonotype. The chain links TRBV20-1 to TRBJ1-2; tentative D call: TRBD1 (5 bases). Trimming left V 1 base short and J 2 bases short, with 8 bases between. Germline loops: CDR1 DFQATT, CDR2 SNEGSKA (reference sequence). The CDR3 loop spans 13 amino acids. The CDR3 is CSARGGANYGYTF. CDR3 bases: TGCAGTGCTAGAGGAGGGGCAAACTATGGCTACACCTTC.